These 13 T cell receptor beta chains originate from one sample sequenced in a study of T cell changes during pregnancy in multiple sclerosis. The protocol was immunoSEQ multiplex PCR, while the TCRdb copy is restricted to in-frame clones and leaves out a portion. Found here are tens of thousands of clones, 80% to 90% of them singletons; the top ten hold around 0.51%. The starting material was CD4+ T cells from peripheral blood mononuclear cells, obtained in the first trimester of pregnancy. The receptors shown here come from a female donor with multiple sclerosis, enrolled in a pregnancy study.

V is TRBV27 and J is TRBJ2-7, with TRBD2 matching 10 bases. V gave up 5 bases and J gave up 6 bases; unmatched junction bases: 7. Germline V gene sequence: CDR1 MNHEY, CDR2 SMNVEV (reference sequence). The CDR3 is 14 residues long. The CDR3 loop is CASSPLAGDPEQYF. CDR3 coding DNA: TGTGCCAGCAGTCCTCTAGCGGGAGACCCCGAGCAGTACTTC.

The chain employs TRBV5-1 and TRBJ2-5; the match to TRBD2 covers 8 bases. The V gene end was trimmed by 4 bases and the J gene end by 1 base; junction bases not matched to a gene: 9. This CDR3 comprises 16 residues. Germline assignment: CDR1 SGHRS and CDR2 YFSETQ. For the CDR3, the DNA is TGCGCCAGCAGCCCCCACCTAGCGGGCCGCCAAGAGACCCAGTACTTC. Its translation is CASSPHLAGRQETQYF.

The V gene is TRBV4-2, the J gene TRBJ2-7, with D unresolved. Trimming cost V 4 bases and J 0 bases, with 7 bases left between them. This CDR3 has 13 amino acids. Germline CDR1 and CDR2: LGHNA and YNFKEQ. The CDR3 reads CASSRSNSYEQYF. The CDR3 DNA reads as TGTGCCAGCAGCCGTAGCAACTCCTACGAGCAGTACTTC.

In its sample, this clone was seen once. J is TRBJ2-2 and V is TRBV10-3; weak D call: TRBD2 (7 bases). The CDR3 contains 15 residues. Trimming removed 11 bases from V and 0 bases from J, with 16 bases in between. The germline V gene has CDR1 ENHRY and CDR2 SYGVKD. This CDR3 reads CASGGAAPNTGELFF. The CDR3, as DNA: TGTGCCTCTGGGGGGGCGGCCCCGAACACCGGGGAGCTGTTTTTT.

This clone has only one observation. The chain is built from TRBV9 and TRBJ1-4, with D perhaps TRBD1 (6 bases). This CDR3 is 15 amino acids long. Germline V gene data show CDR1 as SGDLS and CDR2 as YYNGEE. Between the trimmed V and J ends, which lost 4 bases and 10 bases, there was a span of 20 bases. In DNA form, the CDR3 reads TGTGCCAGCAGCTTATTGACAGGACCCAATCGAAAACTGTTTTTT. As protein: CASSLLTGPNRKLFF. Based on the CDR3 plus reference TRBV9 and TRBJ1-4, the full variable domain is DSGVTQTPKHLITATGQRVTLRCSPRSGDLSVYWYQQSLDQGLQFLIQYYNGEERAKGNILERFSAQQFPDLHSELNLSSLELGDSALYFCASSLLTGPNRKLFFGSGTQLSVL.

Turning to this clone: Different DNA sequences within this sample yield the same CDR3. The chain couples TRBV30 to TRBJ2-7; TRBD1 might be the D (5 bases). Germline assignment: CDR1 GTSNPN and CDR2 SVGIG (reference sequence). The CDR3 length is 12 residues. Trimming took 1 base from V and 3 from J, leaving 7 bases between them. In DNA form, the CDR3 reads TGTGCCTGGAGTGGCCAGGGCTACGAGCAGTACTTC. This gives the protein CAWSGQGYEQYF.

The chain recombines TRBV19 with TRBJ1-1; no clear D gene. The CDR3 extends over 14 amino acids. V was clipped by 3 bases and J by 2 bases, with 10 bases between them. Germline V gene lookup returns CDR1 LNHDA and CDR2 SQIVND (reference sequence). CDR3 residues: CASSIWQANTEAFF. In DNA, the CDR3 is TGTGCCAGTAGTATCTGGCAGGCTAACACTGAAGCTTTCTTT.

The chain links TRBV5-4 to TRBJ2-3, with 11 bases aligning to TRBD2. This CDR3 region has 19 residues. Germline V CDR1 and CDR2: SGHNT, YYREEE (reference sequence). V lost 0 bases and J lost 0; bases outside the gene matches: 9. The CDR3 is CASSLATSGGPTSTDTQYF. CDR3 nucleotides: TGTGCCAGCAGCTTGGCAACTAGCGGGGGCCCTACTAGCACAGATACGCAGTATTTT.

The rearrangement uses TRBV19 and TRBJ1-1; 7 bases line up with TRBD1. The CDR3 is 12 amino acids. From germline, CDR1 is LNHDA and CDR2 SQIVND (reference sequence). The V gene end was trimmed by 7 bases and the J gene end by 6 bases; junction bases not matched to a gene: 5. CDR3 sequence: CASKQGTSEAFF. The CDR3, as DNA: TGTGCCAGTAAACAGGGGACATCTGAAGCTTTCTTT.

This clone occurred once. The chain has TRBV25-1 and TRBJ2-4; the D gene is possibly TRBD1 (6 bases). The CDR3 sequence is 16 residues long. V lost 1 base and J 3 bases, leaving 13 bases between the germline ends. Per the germline V gene, CDR1 is MGHDK and CDR2 is SYGVNS. Written as DNA, the CDR3 is TGTGCCAGCAGTGAATGGACAGATCGGGACAAAAACATTCAGTACTTC. Translated, it gives CASSEWTDRDKNIQYF.

V usage is TRBV12-5 and J usage is TRBJ1-4, with 8 bases matching TRBD1. This CDR3 is 13 amino acids long. The V gene's germline CDR1 is LGHNT and CDR2 FRNRAP. With 5 bases clipped from V and 8 bases from J, the junction kept 4 bases outside the gene matches. CDR3: CASGVTGAEKLFF. The CDR3 nucleotides read TGTGCTAGTGGTGTGACAGGGGCCGAAAAACTGTTTTTT.

The V gene is TRBV19, the J gene TRBJ2-1; tentative D call: TRBD2 (5 bases). The CDR3 has 15 residues. The germline V gene encodes CDR1 LNHDA and CDR2 SQIVND (reference sequence). The V gene lost 7 bases and the J gene lost 6 bases, with 19 bases spanning the gap. The CDR3: CASMTPGGGLNEQFF. In nucleotides, the CDR3 is TGTGCCAGTATGACCCCAGGCGGAGGCCTCAATGAGCAGTTCTTC.

The chain is built from TRBV11-3 and TRBJ2-1, with 13 nucleotides matching TRBD2. In germline, CDR1 is SGHNT, CDR2 YENEEA. There are 17 residues in the CDR3. V was clipped by 5 bases and J by 3 bases; unmatched bases: 7. The CDR3 is CASSLTSGRALYNEQFF. CDR3 sequence (DNA): TGTGCCAGCAGCCTTACTAGCGGGAGGGCCCTCTACAATGAGCAGTTCTTC.